This T cell receptor beta chain was retrieved from a study of T cells after yellow fever vaccination. The CDR3 has 14 residues. V was cut by 0 bases and J by 9 bases, with 12 bases left in between. Looked up from germline, CDR1 is DFQATT and CDR2 is SNEGSKA (reference sequence). Via MiXCR, TCRdb re-called the 5' RACE reads, giving one row per CDR3 protein. Of 450,000 to 600,000 distinct CDR3 sequences detected, less than 15% appear once; the ten largest clones hold around an eighth. The specimen was PBMCs, collected on the day of the yellow fever booster vaccination. The chain employs TRBV20-1 and TRBJ1-6; D is ambiguous. The receptor was derived from a man aged 25-45 years who received the YFV17D yellow fever vaccine. For the CDR3, the DNA is TGCAGTGCTAGAGATGAGGGTTCAAGTTCACCCCTCCACTTT. Translating gives CSARDEGSSSPLHF.